These 22 T cell receptor beta chains came from one sample sequenced in a study of blood T cell repertoires in COVID-19. TCRdb keeps only in-frame clones here, not all; method: immunoSEQ multiplex PCR. The profile shows some 270,000 clones, approximately 85% of them singletons. The source material was PBMCs or T cells enriched from blood (not recorded which). These receptors originate from a woman aged 45-65 years who had been exposed to COVID-19.

V gene TRBV15 combines with J gene TRBJ2-1; D call uncertain. Germline CDR1 reads LNHNV; CDR2 reads YYDKDF (reference sequence). V was shortened by 0 bases and J by 4 bases, with 13 bases between the two germline ends. The CDR3 length is 16 residues. CDR3 bases: TGTGCCACCAGCAGAGATCGGGTAATAGGTTACAATGAGCAGTTCTTC. This encodes CATSRDRVIGYNEQFF.

The V and J genes are TRBV11-2 and TRBJ1-1; weak D call: TRBD1 (6 bases). Deletions cut 1 base from V and 6 bases from J, with 15 bases between. The CDR3 runs 15 residues. Germline V gene data show CDR1 as SGHAT and CDR2 as FQNNGV. The CDR3 coding sequence is TGTGCCAGCAGCTTAGGGACCAGGGGAAGGGCTGAAGCTTTCTTT. Its protein is CASSLGTRGRAEAFF.

V and J are TRBV5-5 and TRBJ1-4; maybe TRBD1 (5 bases). CDR3 length equals 16 residues. V was trimmed by 6 bases and J by 2 bases, leaving 17 bases between them. The germline gives CDR1 SGHKS, CDR2 YYEKEE (reference sequence). CDR3 bases: TGTGCCAGCATTTCTCGAGGTGGGGCCACTAATGAAAAACTGTTTTTT. Encoded protein: CASISRGGATNEKLFF.

The chain carries TRBV10-2 and TRBJ1-6; tentative D call: TRBD1 (6 bases). Germline lookup yields CDR1 WSHSY and CDR2 SAAADI. The CDR3 has 14 residues. The V and J ends lost 4 bases and 5 bases respectively, with 9 bases between them. The CDR3 coding sequence is TGCGCCAGCAGTGGCACAGGGCATAATTCACCCCTCCACTTT. Protein product: CASSGTGHNSPLHF.

The chain couples TRBV27 to TRBJ1-5; 8 nucleotides agree with TRBD1. The CDR3 is 17 residues long. Germline CDR1 is MNHEY and CDR2 is SMNVEV (reference sequence). V gave up 5 bases and J gave up 8 bases; unmatched junction bases: 17. The CDR3 DNA is TGTGCCAGCAGTACCCTAAACCCTTGGACAGGGCCGGAGCCCCAGCATTTT. Its translation is CASSTLNPWTGPEPQHF.

Here the CDR3 DNA reads TGTGCCAGTAGACGGGACAGGGAAAACTATGGCTACACCTTC. Translated: CASRRDRENYGYTF. The chain links TRBV19 to TRBJ1-2; 9 bases line up with TRBD1. Germline trimming cut 6 bases from V and 2 bases from J; bases unmatched to any gene: 4. There are 14 residues in the CDR3. CDR1 and CDR2 from the germline V gene are LNHDA and SQIVND (reference sequence). Supplemented by reference TRBV19 and TRBJ1-2, the full variable domain reads DGGITQSPKYLFRKEGQNVTLSCEQNLNHDAMYWYRQDPGQGLRLIYYSQIVNDFQKGDIAEGYSVSREKKESFPLTVTSAQKNPTAFYLCASRRDRENYGYTFGSGTRLTVV.

The chain carries TRBV18 and TRBJ2-6; D remains ambiguous. The germline V gene has CDR1 KGHSH and CDR2 LQKENI. The V and J ends lost 1 base and 0 bases respectively, with 7 bases between them. The CDR3 spans 16 residues. This CDR3 is CASSPQLNSGANVLTF. In DNA, the CDR3 is TGTGCCAGCTCACCACAACTAAACTCTGGGGCCAACGTCCTGACTTTC.

V usage is TRBV30 and J usage is TRBJ1-2, with 9 bases that match TRBD1. Per germline, CDR1 GTSNPN and CDR2 SVGIG (reference sequence). The V and J ends lost 8 bases and 8 bases, in that order; junction bases with no gene match: 9. The CDR3 loop spans 12 amino acids. CDR3 sequence reads: CAAWTGVRGYTF. CDR3 DNA: TGTGCCGCCTGGACAGGGGTTAGAGGCTACACCTTC.

The gene calls are TRBV27 and TRBJ1-1, with D unclear. Per the germline V gene, CDR1 is MNHEY and CDR2 is SMNVEV (reference sequence). The CDR3 runs to 13 residues. V was cut by 4 bases and J by 5 bases, with 11 bases left in between. As DNA, the CDR3 is TGTGCCAGCAGTTCAGCGGGTGATACTGAAGCTTTCTTT. Protein: CASSSAGDTEAFF.

The chain uses TRBV24-1 and TRBJ1-5; D might be TRBD1 (5 bases). V was clipped by 6 bases and J by 7 bases, with 18 bases between them. This CDR3 region has 15 residues. CDR1 and CDR2 (germline): KGHDR, SFDVKD. CDR3 nucleotide sequence: TGTGCCACCAGTTCAAGGGGTGGCGTAGGACAGCCCCAGCATTTT. Encoded protein: CATSSRGGVGQPQHF.

The CDR3 region has the DNA TGTGCCTGGAGTGTATCAGGGGGCGTCCATCAGCCCCAGCATTTT. It yields the protein CAWSVSGGVHQPQHF. The V call is TRBV30, the J call TRBJ1-5; 8 bases agree with TRBD1. The germline V gene has CDR1 GTSNPN and CDR2 SVGIG (reference sequence). The CDR3 totals 15 residues. J lost 5 bases, V lost 0 bases, and 6 bases had no gene match.

V is TRBV4-3 and J is TRBJ2-3, with 8 bases matching TRBD1. CDR1 and CDR2 (germline): LGHNA, YSLEER. V lost 0 bases and J lost 4; bases outside the gene matches: 12. This CDR3 has 18 residues. DNA for the CDR3: TGCGCCAGCAGCCAAGATTGGGTCCAGGGGGCTATTGCAGATACGCAGTATTTT. The encoded protein is CASSQDWVQGAIADTQYF.

The chain uses TRBV7-9 and TRBJ2-5, with D perhaps matching TRBD2 (6 bases). There are 14 residues in the CDR3. Trimming removed 5 bases at V and 5 bases at J, with 15 bases between. The germline V gene has CDR1 SEHNR and CDR2 FQNEAQ (reference sequence). The CDR3 protein is CASSEGLWGETQYF. The CDR3 DNA is TGTGCCAGCAGCGAGGGACTTTGGGGCGAGACCCAGTACTTC.

This clone was seen a few times. The chain recombines TRBV7-9 with TRBJ1-1; D is unresolved. The CDR3 consists of 12 residues. CDR1 and CDR2 (germline): SEHNR, FQNEAQ (reference sequence). The V gene lost 5 bases and the J gene lost 8 bases, with 12 bases spanning the gap. CDR3 nucleotide sequence: TGTGCCAGCAGCCCGCCGGCGGGCGAAGCTTTCTTT. Its protein is CASSPPAGEAFF.

The gene calls are TRBV5-1 and TRBJ2-7, with 11 nucleotides matching TRBD2. This CDR3 is 15 amino acids long. V was clipped by 3 bases and J by 4 bases; unmatched bases: 6. CDR1 and CDR2 (germline): SGHRS, YFSETQ. CDR3 sequence: CASSSGTSGTYEQYF. CDR3 DNA sequence: TGCGCCAGCAGCTCGGGGACTAGCGGAACTTACGAGCAGTACTTC.

The CDR3 spells CSVDHREETQYF. DNA of the CDR3: TGCAGCGTTGATCACAGGGAGGAGACCCAGTACTTC. The chain has TRBV29-1 and TRBJ2-5, with a weak D call TRBD1 (6 bases). The germline V and J ends were trimmed by 3 bases and 5 bases, with 10 bases remaining between them. Per germline, CDR1 SQVTM and CDR2 ANQGSEA. This CDR3 is built from 12 residues.

V gene TRBV5-5 combines with J gene TRBJ1-1; D is perhaps TRBD1 (5 bases). The germline V and J ends were trimmed by 2 bases and 4 bases, with 12 bases remaining between them. Looked up from germline, CDR1 is SGHKS and CDR2 is YYEKEE (reference sequence). This CDR3 spans 14 amino acids. The DNA for the CDR3 is TGTGCCAGCAGCTTCGTTGGGGGGAGCACTGAAGCTTTCTTT. It yields the protein CASSFVGGSTEAFF.

The V gene is TRBV11-1, the J gene TRBJ1-4, with D tentatively TRBD1 (6 bases). The germline CDR1 and CDR2 sequences are SGHAT and FQDESV (reference sequence). The V and J ends lost 3 bases and 0 bases respectively, with 8 bases between them. This CDR3 is 15 amino acids long. CDR3 DNA sequence: TGTGCCAGCAGCTTTACAGGGACAACTAATGAAAAACTGTTTTTT. It translates to CASSFTGTTNEKLFF.

This chain connects TRBV9 to TRBJ2-6, with 10 bases fitting TRBD1. This CDR3 has 20 amino acids. The J segment lost 4 bases and the V segment lost 1 base, leaving 14 bases of the junction unmatched. The germline gives CDR1 SGDLS, CDR2 YYNGEE. The CDR3 DNA reads as TGTGCCAGCAGCGTAAGGGGCGGGACAGGGGTTTCGGAAGGGGCCAACGTCCTGACTTTC. This gives the protein CASSVRGGTGVSEGANVLTF.

The chain couples TRBV7-2 to TRBJ2-7; the match to TRBD1 covers 9 bases. Trimming took 3 bases from V and 2 from J; bases not matched to a gene: 11. The length of the CDR3 is 17 residues. Per germline, CDR1 SGHTA and CDR2 FQGNSA. The CDR3 here is CASSFLTGGIKTYEQYF. DNA of the CDR3: TGTGCCAGCAGCTTCTTGACAGGGGGAATTAAAACCTACGAGCAGTACTTC. Filled out from reference TRBV7-2 and TRBJ2-7, the complete variable domain reads GAGVSQSPSNKVTEKGKDVELRCDPISGHTALYWYRQSLGQGLEFLIYFQGNSAPDKSGLPSDRFSAERTGGSVSTLTIQRTQQEDSAVYLCASSFLTGGIKTYEQYFGPGTRLTVT.

The CDR3 sequence: CASSLGVSLAEKLFF. The CDR3 DNA reads as TGTGCCAGCAGCTTAGGTGTCAGCCTAGCGGAAAAACTGTTTTTT. The genes are TRBV7-9 and TRBJ1-4; D gene unclear. The germline V and J ends were trimmed by 1 base and 8 bases, with 14 bases remaining between them. The CDR3 sequence is 15 residues long. Germline V gene lookup returns CDR1 SEHNR and CDR2 FQNEAQ (reference sequence).

The genes are TRBV2 and TRBJ2-3; tentatively, D is TRBD1 (6 bases). Germline CDR1 reads SNHLY; CDR2 reads FYNNEI. V gave up 6 bases and J gave up 0 bases, with 13 bases separating them. The CDR3 has 15 amino acids. This chain's CDR3 is CASRLQGASTDTQYF. The CDR3 nucleotides read TGTGCCAGCAGGCTACAGGGAGCGAGCACAGATACGCAGTATTTT.